The 4 T cell receptor beta chains in this list originate from one sample, sequenced in a study of read filtering for tumor transcriptome and immune sequencing. This library used about 360 ng RNA and molecular barcoded adaptors spanning alpha/delta and beta/gamma chains. TCRdb reprocessed the reads via MiXCR and lists one record per CDR3 protein. Of some 43,000 distinct CDR3 sequences listed, roughly an eighth are singletons. Material: a population of CD138-negative cells sorted from bone marrow. The receptors were gathered from a donor at least 40 years old with multiple myeloma.

This clonotype has a count of ten or more. The chain has TRBV20-1 and TRBJ2-7, with 10 bases that match TRBD1. Germline loops: CDR1 DFQATT, CDR2 SNEGSKA (reference sequence). The J segment lost 3 bases and the V segment lost 3 bases, leaving 2 bases of the junction unmatched. The CDR3 consists of 13 residues. CDR3 loop: CSASGDRGYEQYF. In nucleotides, the CDR3 is TGCAGTGCTAGCGGGGACAGGGGCTACGAGCAGTACTTC.

This clonotype was recorded many times. The chain recombines TRBV18 with TRBJ2-7; D not certain. CDR3 length: 11 residues. The germline gives CDR1 KGHSH, CDR2 LQKENI. Trimming removed 6 bases from V and 4 bases from J, with 7 bases in between. The CDR3 sequence: CASSPRYEQYF. CDR3 nucleotide sequence: TGTGCCAGCTCGCCCCGATACGAGCAGTACTTC.

V usage is TRBV5-1 and J usage is TRBJ2-2; D is tentatively TRBD1 or TRBD2 (6 bases each). The germline V gene encodes CDR1 SGHRS and CDR2 YFSETQ. The germline V and J ends were trimmed by 4 bases and 0 bases, with 16 bases remaining between them. CDR3 length: 17 amino acids. The CDR3 DNA is TGCGCCAGCAGCAAGGGACAAGCGGGCACGAACACCGGGGAGCTGTTTTTT. Translated, it gives CASSKGQAGTNTGELFF.

The table lists this clonotype with a few counts. The V and J genes are TRBV4-1 and TRBJ2-1, with TRBD1 matching 7 bases. CDR3 length: 15 residues. The germline V gene has CDR1 MGHRA and CDR2 YSYEKL. V shed 0 bases, J shed 7 bases, and the junction held 6 bases outside the gene matches. DNA of the CDR3: TGCGCCAGCAGCCAAGAAGGGGGCAGGTTGAATGAGCAGTTCTTC. Amino acids: CASSQEGGRLNEQFF.